The 18 T cell receptor beta chains listed next were all sequenced from one sample in a study of beta chain features in type 1 diabetes (dated by TCRdb to 2016 to 2019). Preparation of the library involved the immunoSEQ multiplex PCR assay. The High Capacity cDNA Reverse Transcription Kit was used to reverse transcribe all of the isolated RNA, meaning that expressed TCRB transcripts were what got sequenced. The immuneACCESS repertoire file appears here via TCRdb, limited to in-frame rearrangements. These files lack a portion of the clones; in checked studies, under half of the deficit traces to unresolved V genes, and the cause of the others is not known. Here the sample has roughly 380,000 clones; roughly a fifth occur a single time. 0.044% of the sample goes to the ten largest clones. The sequenced material came from naive CD4+ T cells from blood. This specimen's cell subset or site label, interpreted: true naive CD4+ T cells. The receptor set was obtained from a woman younger than 30 in good health.

This clone appeared a few times. J is TRBJ1-1 and V is TRBV20-1; D is undetermined. The V end lost 5 bases, the J end lost 3 bases, and 7 bases lay between the germline ends. CDR3 length: 11 residues. Germline loops: CDR1 DFQATT, CDR2 SNEGSKA (reference sequence). In DNA form, the CDR3 reads TGCAGTGCTTTCACAGACACTGAAGCTTTCTTT. The encoded protein is CSAFTDTEAFF.

The chain employs TRBV5-1 and TRBJ1-6, with 7 bases matching TRBD1. Germline V gene lookup returns CDR1 SGHRS and CDR2 YFSETQ. V lost 4 bases to trimming and J lost 7 bases; unmatched junction nucleotides: 5. The CDR3 extends over 14 amino acids. CDR3 coding DNA: TGCGCCAGCAGCACCGGACAGGAAAATTCACCCCTCCACTTT. Translated: CASSTGQENSPLHF.

This clone turned up a few times. The DNA is left out, because the CDR3 cannot be placed on it with certainty; the CDR3 is given as TCRdb lists it. The chain links TRBV29-1 to TRBJ1-1. Looked up from germline, CDR1 is SQVTM and CDR2 is ANQGSEA. Termini included, the CDR3 measures 17 amino acids. CDR3 in amino acids: CSVGASTLKLSLGGAFF.

The table lists this clone with a count of one. This chain uses TRBV9 with TRBJ1-5, with a possible D match to TRBD1 (6 bases). CDR1 is SGDLS, CDR2 YYNGEE, per germline. V was shortened by 0 bases and J by 3 bases, with 16 bases between the two germline ends. The CDR3 is 17 amino acids. Here the CDR3 DNA reads TGTGCCAGCAGCGTAGCTTGGGTGAGGGGGTCCAATCAGCCCCAGCATTTT. Translating gives CASSVAWVRGSNQPQHF.

This rearrangement joins TRBV5-1 to TRBJ2-7, with 9 bases aligning to TRBD2. V shed 0 bases, J shed 3 bases, and the junction held 7 bases outside the gene matches. The CDR3 totals 16 residues. Germline assignment: CDR1 SGHRS and CDR2 YFSETQ. The CDR3 sequence: CASSLAVAGGIYEQYF. The DNA for the CDR3 is TGCGCCAGCAGCTTGGCCGTCGCGGGGGGGATCTACGAGCAGTACTTC.

This clone was counted between two and nine times. The chain joins TRBV18 to TRBJ2-3; the match to TRBD2 covers 13 bases. The CDR3 runs 16 residues. The V gene's germline CDR1 is KGHSH and CDR2 LQKENI. V lost 3 bases and J lost 2; bases outside the gene matches: 2. The CDR3 loop reads CASSPGLAGATDTQYF. The DNA of the CDR3 is TGTGCCAGCTCACCCGGACTAGCGGGGGCCACAGATACGCAGTATTTT.

This clone was observed a few times. The chain recombines TRBV18 with TRBJ2-7; D is perhaps TRBD2 (5 bases). V lost 3 bases, J lost 7 bases, and 16 bases lay in between. The CDR3 has 14 residues. Per germline, CDR1 KGHSH and CDR2 LQKENI. CDR3 in amino acids: CASSPPGLPGEQYF. As DNA, the CDR3 is TGTGCCAGCTCACCGCCGGGATTACCTGGGGAGCAGTACTTC.

This clone has just one count. The rearrangement links TRBV19 to TRBJ2-5; the D is unclear. The V end was cut by 4 bases, the J end by 4 bases, with 4 bases between. Germline V lookup: CDR1 LNHDA, CDR2 SQIVND (reference sequence). CDR3 length: 11 residues. The CDR3 DNA reads TGTGCCAGTAGTACCGGAGAGACCCAGTACTTC. It encodes CASSTGETQYF.

This chain uses TRBV5-1 with TRBJ2-2; D gene uncertain. Trimming left V 1 base short and J 0 bases short, with 10 bases between. The CDR3 is made up of 16 amino acids. Germline CDR1 is SGHRS and CDR2 is YFSETQ. The CDR3: CASSLSPTTNTGELFF. Here the CDR3 DNA reads TGCGCCAGCAGCTTGAGTCCCACAACGAACACCGGGGAGCTGTTTTTT.

Only a few counts were recorded for this clone. V is TRBV7-3 and J is TRBJ1-2; D uncertain. The V gene lost 0 bases and the J gene lost 5 bases, with 13 bases spanning the gap. Germline loops: CDR1 SGHTA, CDR2 FQGTGA. This CDR3 spans 15 amino acids. CDR3 DNA sequence: TGTGCCAGCAGCTTAACTACGTCCAGTGATTATGGCTACACCTTC. It translates to CASSLTTSSDYGYTF.

The V call is TRBV9, the J call TRBJ1-2, with 7 positions matching TRBD1. V dropped 2 bases and J dropped 4; count of bases not matched to a gene: 5. Germline V gene lookup returns CDR1 SGDLS and CDR2 YYNGEE. The CDR3 is 14 residues long. This CDR3 reads CASSVDRGLYGYTF. The CDR3 bases are TGTGCCAGCAGCGTGGATAGGGGGCTCTATGGCTACACCTTC.

There are a few counts of this clone. J is TRBJ2-7 and V is TRBV9; D perhaps matches TRBD1 (5 bases). The CDR3 spans 15 residues. Germline lookup yields CDR1 SGDLS and CDR2 YYNGEE. V was cut by 2 bases and J by 2 bases, with 14 bases left in between. The CDR3 sequence is CASSVQPDNPYEQYF. The CDR3 nucleotides read TGTGCCAGCAGCGTGCAACCGGACAACCCCTACGAGCAGTACTTC.

V gene TRBV14 combines with J gene TRBJ2-1; D may be TRBD2 (5 bases). The V end lost 0 bases, the J end lost 2 bases, and 11 bases lay between the germline ends. Looked up from germline, CDR1 is SGHDN and CDR2 is FVKESK. The CDR3 extends over 16 amino acids. DNA of the CDR3: TGTGCCAGCAGCCAAGAGGGAGCAGGTACCTACAATGAGCAGTTCTTC. Translation gives CASSQEGAGTYNEQFF.

The V call is TRBV7-9, the J call TRBJ2-5; TRBD2 matches at 13 bases. This CDR3 is built from 18 residues. Germline assignment: CDR1 SEHNR and CDR2 FQNEAQ (reference sequence). The V gene end was trimmed by 1 base and the J gene end by 2 bases; junction bases not matched to a gene: 7. In DNA form, the CDR3 reads TGTGCCAGCAGCTTAGGACTAGCGGGAGGTCTTTCTCAAGAGACCCAGTACTTC. It encodes CASSLGLAGGLSQETQYF.

This clone was observed a handful of times. The junction departs from germline at one end; a sequencing error may be responsible. CDR3 sequence: CASSPTGAHNEQFF. The CDR3 region has the DNA TGTGCTAGCAGTCCAACAGGGGCCCACAATGAGCAGTTCTTC. The rearrangement joins TRBV7-7 to TRBJ2-1, with 7 bases matching TRBD1. CDR3 length: 14 amino acids. In germline, CDR1 is SSHAT, CDR2 FNYEAQ (reference sequence). Full variable domain (remainder filled in from reference TRBV7-7 and TRBJ2-1): GAGVSQSPRYKVTKRGQDVTLRCDPISSHATLYWYQQALGQGPEFLTYFNYEAQPDKSGLPSDRFSAERPEGSISTLTIQRTEQRDSAMYRCASSPTGAHNEQFFGPGTRLTVL.

The table lists this clone with a few counts. This chain connects TRBV29-1 to TRBJ1-2, with 7 bases that match TRBD1. CDR1 is SQVTM, CDR2 ANQGSEA, per germline. Unmatched junction bases numbered 9, after V lost 0 bases and J lost 2 bases. The CDR3 is made up of 16 amino acids. The CDR3 region is CSVEDPTLTGNYGYTF. Here the CDR3 DNA reads TGCAGCGTTGAAGATCCAACCCTGACAGGGAACTATGGCTACACCTTC.

The chain recombines TRBV9 with TRBJ1-3, with no clear D. Germline V gene data show CDR1 as SGDLS and CDR2 as YYNGEE. Trimming stripped 3 bases from V and 2 bases from J, with 15 bases between. The length of the CDR3 is 16 residues. The DNA for the CDR3 is TGTGCCAGCAGCGGTCAAGTGGGAGTTACTGGAAACACCATATATTTT. Translation: CASSGQVGVTGNTIYF.

This clone appeared a few times. The chain has TRBV18 and TRBJ2-1, with D perhaps TRBD1 (5 bases). Trimming removed 2 bases from V and 5 bases from J, with 13 bases in between. This CDR3 comprises 15 residues. CDR1 is KGHSH and CDR2 is LQKENI in the germline V gene. For the CDR3, the DNA is TGTGCCAGCTCACCAGGGGCACAATTCAACAATGAGCAGTTCTTC. Its translation: CASSPGAQFNNEQFF.